The entry that follows covers one T cell receptor (beta chain) sequence. What it binds is unknown. Researchers ran the PCR with 60 Vbeta and 13 Jbeta primers. TCRdb's table, derived via immunoSEQ multiplex PCR, lists solely in-frame clones and lacks some. The data hold about 160,000 clones, with around 86% observed a single time. This entry belongs to a study of cytomegalovirus exposure and HLA in healthy donors. This CDR3 region has 15 residues. V lost 0 bases and J 5 bases, leaving 11 bases between the germline ends. The germline V gene encodes CDR1 MNHNY and CDR2 SVGAGI (reference sequence). General study findings and limits: Reported results showed that the classifier diagnosed cytomegalovirus status with high specificity and sensitivity. CMV serostatus was the only recorded immune exposure for donors. With DRB1 most and HLA-C fewest, TCR association rates differed between HLA loci in a later analysis.

The TCR comes from a girl aged 2-10 years in good health and CMV-seropositive. The chain joins TRBV6-6 to TRBJ1-5; D gene unclear. Sequenced material: PBMCs. This CDR3 reads CASSYSGRVDQPQHF. CDR3 bases: TGTGCCAGCAGTTACTCGGGGAGGGTAGATCAGCCCCAGCATTTT.